Listed here are 5 T cell receptor beta chains from one sample, sequenced in a study of blood T cell repertoires in COVID-19. Profiled with immunoSEQ multiplex PCR; TCRdb holds only in-frame clones, not every one. The profile shows 200,000 or so clones, around nine tenths of them singletons. Sequencing was performed on peripheral blood. The source is a man aged 60 to 69 who had recovered from COVID-19.

This chain uses TRBV27 with TRBJ2-2, with 8 bases identical to TRBD1. The CDR3 runs to 15 residues. From germline, CDR1 is MNHEY and CDR2 SMNVEV (reference sequence). Germline trimming cut 4 bases from V and 4 bases from J; bases unmatched to any gene: 5. CDR3 in DNA: TGTGCCAGCAGTTCCCGACAGGGGTCCACCGGGGAGCTGTTTTTT. It codes for CASSSRQGSTGELFF.

This clone showed up just a few times. The genes are TRBV16 and TRBJ1-3; D remains ambiguous. V was pared by 2 bases and J by 2 bases, with 16 bases between. CDR1 is KGHSY, CDR2 FQNENV, per germline. The CDR3 loop spans 17 amino acids. DNA of the CDR3: TGTGCCAGCAGCCAAGGGCCAGGCGGAGGCGCTGGAAACACCATATATTTT. It yields the protein CASSQGPGGGAGNTIYF.

V gene TRBV11-3 combines with J gene TRBJ2-1, with TRBD2 matching over 7 bases. The CDR3 loop spans 14 amino acids. The germline gives CDR1 SGHNT, CDR2 YENEEA. The trim removed 1 base at V and 12 bases at J, leaving 9 bases unmatched. CDR3 residues: CASSLAFSGGRQFF. Here the CDR3 DNA reads TGTGCCAGCAGCTTAGCTTTCTCGGGGGGTAGGCAGTTCTTC.

The chain combines TRBV7-8 with TRBJ1-2; D possibly corresponds to TRBD1 (6 bases). The V and J ends lost 0 bases and 0 bases respectively, with 14 bases between them. This CDR3 comprises 17 residues. From germline, CDR1 is SGHVS and CDR2 FQNEAQ. CDR3: CASSLAGADSTNYGYTF. The CDR3 region has the DNA TGTGCCAGCAGCTTAGCGGGTGCGGACAGTACTAACTATGGCTACACCTTC.

This rearrangement joins TRBV27 to TRBJ2-7, with 8 bases matching TRBD1. CDR1 and CDR2 from the germline V gene are MNHEY and SMNVEV (reference sequence). CDR3 length equals 14 residues. Trimming removed 6 bases from V and 3 bases from J; junction bases left unmatched: 7. CDR3 protein: CASRLQGVSYEQYF. The CDR3 nucleotides read TGTGCCAGCAGGCTACAGGGGGTTAGCTACGAGCAGTACTTC.